Listed below are T cell receptor beta chains from one sample, sequenced in a study of shared clonotypes between healthy human individuals. Repertoires were generated with immunoSEQ multiplex PCR, while TCRdb's copy carries only in-frame clones and drops some. The repertoire has hundreds of thousands of clones, less than 98% of them found once; the top ten carry approximately 0.057%. Material for sequencing was naive CD4+ T cells sorted from blood. The receptors derive from a woman aged 25 to 39 in good health. The CDR3 runs from the conserved cysteine through the conserved F or W.

V gene	J gene	CDR3 protein
TRBV25-1	TRBJ2-4	CASSEPGLAKNIQYF
TRBV10-2	TRBJ2-5	CASSEQKETQYF
TRBV27	TRBJ2-7	CASSSKSTSNSEQYF
TRBV5-1	TRBJ2-7	CASSLGRGAGAYEQYF
TRBV27	TRBJ1-1	CASSRDRENTEAFF
TRBV7-2	TRBJ2-2	CASSLGWLAGTGELFF
TRBV11-2	TRBJ2-3	CASSTGQLGSTDTQYF
TRBV2	TRBJ2-3	CASRGDTDTQYF
TRBV6-6	TRBJ2-5	CASSYSGLETQYF
TRBV30	TRBJ1-4	CAWRQGVLRPNEKLFF
TRBV6-5	TRBJ1-2	CASSARDRGGYGYTF
TRBV5-1	.	CASSLAGFSGSGYEQYF
TRBV19	TRBJ1-2	CASSPGRGYGYTF
TRBV5-1	.	CASSLGGEQYF